Listed below are T cell receptor beta chains from one sample, sequenced in a study of shared clonotypes between healthy human individuals. Method: immunoSEQ multiplex PCR; TCRdb's copy keeps in-frame clones and lacks some. The sample lists about 580,000 clones, 95% to 98% occurring once. The specimen was naive CD8+ T cells sorted from blood. These receptors were taken from a man younger than 45 in good health. The CDR3 runs from the conserved cysteine through the conserved F or W. The D gene is left open where the match is weak. Size values are once, few and many counts, or a class for expanded clones, and some rows have none.

size	V	D	J	DNA	CDR3
NA	TRBV4-3	NA	TRBJ2-7	TGCGCCAGCAGCCAAGGACTAGGGGCCTACGAGCAGTACTTC	CASSQGLGAYEQYF
NA	TRBV7-9	NA	TRBJ2-4	TGTGCCAGCAGCTTCAAAGGGGGACCACCGCAAAACATTCAGTACTTC	CASSFKGGPPQNIQYF
NA	TRBV4-1	TRBD2	TRBJ2-1	TGCGCCAGCAGCCAGCGACTAGCGGGAGGGCCCGACAATGAGCAGTTCTTC	CASSQRLAGGPDNEQFF
NA	TRBV7-9	NA	TRBJ1-5	TGTGCCAGCAGCTTGGATCAGTTGTCCCAGCATTTT	CASSLDQLSQHF
NA	TRBV5-1	TRBD1	TRBJ1-1	TGCGCCAGCAGCTTGGCCGGTGGGACAGGGCAGGATCGAAACACTGAAGCTTTCTTT	CASSLAGGTGQDRNTEAFF
NA	TRBV4-3	NA	TRBJ1-2	TGCGCCAGCAGCCAAGATCGCGCGCCTAAACCATATGGCTACACCTTC	CASSQDRAPKPYGYTF
NA	TRBV7-8	TRBD1	TRBJ1-1	TGTGCCAGCAGCTTAGCGGGCGCAGGGGGCGCAACTGAAGCTTTCTTT	CASSLAGAGGATEAFF
NA	TRBV10-3	NA	TRBJ2-1	TGTGCCATCAGTGAGTCGACCCCGGGAAGCGGTAATGAGCAGTTCTTC	CAISESTPGSGNEQFF
NA	TRBV6-6	TRBD1	TRBJ2-7	TGTGCCAGCAGCTTGGGGACAGCCTACGAGCAGTACTTC	CASSLGTAYEQYF
NA	TRBV30	NA	TRBJ1-1	TGTGCCTGGAGTCCGTTGGGGGCCACTGAAGCTTTCTTT	CAWSPLGATEAFF
NA	TRBV5-1	NA	TRBJ2-2	TGCGCCAGCAGCTACGGACAGCCCGCGAACACCGGGGAGCTGTTTTTT	CASSYGQPANTGELFF
once	TRBV7-6	NA	TRBJ2-5	TGTGCCAGCAGTTTACAGGATTGGGAGACCCAGTACTTC	CASSLQDWETQYF
NA	TRBV7-9	TRBD1	TRBJ1-2	TGTGCCAGCAGCTTAGGACGGGACAGTATGGGCTACACCTTC	CASSLGRDSMGYTF
NA	TRBV11-3	TRBD2	TRBJ2-3	TGTGCCAGCAGCTTACGCACTAGCGGGGCCACAGATACGCAGTATTTT	CASSLRTSGATDTQYF
NA	TRBV9	TRBD1	TRBJ2-7	TGTGCCAGCAGCGTAGGGGACAGATCCTACGAGCAGTACTTC	CASSVGDRSYEQYF
NA	TRBV13	NA	TRBJ2-7	TGTGCCAGCAGCTTAGGCTCCGGAATAACAACCTACGAGCAGTACTTC	CASSLGSGITTYEQYF
NA	TRBV27	TRBD1	TRBJ2-7	TGTGCCAGCAGTTTCGGGACAGGGCCCACCTACGAGCAGTACTTC	CASSFGTGPTYEQYF
NA	TRBV2	NA	TRBJ2-7	TGTGCCAGCCATGGGAACGAGCAGTACTTC	CASHGNEQYF
NA	TRBV9	NA	TRBJ2-3	TGTGCCAGCAGCGTAGATTTAGATACGCAGTATTTT	CASSVDLDTQYF
NA	TRBV5-5	NA	TRBJ2-7	TGTGCCAGCAGCTTGGCCCGGACAGATTCCTACGAGCAGTACTTC	CASSLARTDSYEQYF
NA	TRBV7-9	NA	TRBJ2-7	TGTGCCAGCAGTTCGGACAGAGACGACGAGCAGTACTTC	CASSSDRDDEQYF
NA	TRBV7-4	NA	TRBJ1-5	TGTGCCAGTACACCATACACCGAGGGTCAGCCCCAGCATTTT	CASTPYTEGQPQHF
once	TRBV11-2	TRBD2	TRBJ2-7	TGTGCCAGCAGCTACGGGACTAGCGGGTCGGGGGAGCAGTACTTC	CASSYGTSGSGEQYF
NA	TRBV7-9	NA	TRBJ2-7	TGTGCCAGCAGCTTTTGGGACAAAGCTACCTACGAGCAGTACTTC	CASSFWDKATYEQYF
NA	TRBV29-1	NA	TRBJ2-3	TGCAGCGTTGAAGAATGGAGTAGGACATCCGGCACAGATACGCAGTATTTT	CSVEEWSRTSGTDTQYF
NA	TRBV10-3	TRBD2	TRBJ2-1	TGTGCCATCAGTGAGTCTTTAGCGGGATTAGCCTACAATGAGCAGTTCTTC	CAISESLAGLAYNEQFF
NA	TRBV7-3	TRBD2	TRBJ2-2	TGTGCCAGCAGCTTAAGGGCGGGAGGGATCACCGGGGAGCTGTTTTTT	CASSLRAGGITGELFF
NA	TRBV9	NA	TRBJ1-2	TGTGCCAGCAGCACCGGACAGCCCTGGGGCTACACCTTC	CASSTGQPWGYTF
NA	TRBV6-6	NA	TRBJ2-5	TGTGCCAGCAGCGCCCCGTTTAGCAACCAAGAGACCCAGTACTTC	CASSAPFSNQETQYF
NA	TRBV19	NA	TRBJ2-3	TGTGCCACCCGCTTGGCCGCTGGGGATACGCAGTATTTT	CATRLAAGDTQYF
NA	TRBV27	NA	TRBJ1-2	TGTGCCAGCAGTCATTTGGGCGCCTCGGATGGCTACACCTTC	CASSHLGASDGYTF
NA	TRBV4-3	TRBD2	TRBJ2-2	TGCGCCAGCAGCCAAGATTTCCTAGCGGGAACCGGGGAGCTGTTTTTT	CASSQDFLAGTGELFF
NA	TRBV29-1	TRBD2	TRBJ2-2	TGCAGCGTTACCTTGGGCGGACTAGCGGATACCGGGGAGCTGTTTTTT	CSVTLGGLADTGELFF
NA	TRBV6-5	NA	TRBJ2-1	TGTGCCAGCAGTTACTCGAATCTAGCTCCCCAGTTCTTC	CASSYSNLAPQFF
NA	TRBV21-1	NA	TRBJ2-7	TGTGCCAGCAGAAGAGGGACTAGGGCCCCCGAGCAGTACTTC	CASRRGTRAPEQYF
NA	TRBV7-3	TRBD2	TRBJ2-1	TGTGCCAGCAGTCCGAGCGGGAGTAAAAATGAGCAGTTCTTC	CASSPSGSKNEQFF
NA	TRBV7-9	NA	TRBJ2-1	TGTGCCAGCAGCTTAGATGGCCAGAACAATGAGCAGTTCTTC	CASSLDGQNNEQFF
NA	TRBV5-4	TRBD2	TRBJ2-7	TGTGCCAGCAGCTTGAGTCTAGCGGGGGACGAGCAGTACTTC	CASSLSLAGDEQYF
NA	TRBV7-6	TRBD1	TRBJ2-7	TGTGCCAGCAGCGCATATCCGGGACAGGGGACCTACGAGCAGTACTTC	CASSAYPGQGTYEQYF
NA	TRBV10-3	NA	TRBJ2-7	TGTGCCATCAGTGATGTTTGGGACTCCGCCGTCTACGAGCAGTACTTC	CAISDVWDSAVYEQYF
NA	TRBV4-1	NA	TRBJ2-1	TGCGCCAGCAGCCAAGGCGGGGGCCCTGGGAAGCAGTTCTTC	CASSQGGGPGKQFF
NA	TRBV7-6	NA	TRBJ2-3	TGTGCCAGCAGCTTTAGATCTCACACAGATACGCAGTATTTT	CASSFRSHTDTQYF
NA	TRBV7-9	TRBD1	TRBJ1-4	TGTGCCAGCAGCTTCCTCGGGACAGGGGACGGTGAAAAACTGTTTTTT	CASSFLGTGDGEKLFF
NA	TRBV7-9	NA	TRBJ2-1	TGTGCCAGCAGCCCGAGACTTGAGCAGTTCTTC	CASSPRLEQFF
NA	TRBV9	NA	TRBJ2-7	TGTGCCAGCAGCGCTAATAGCGCGAGTCTCTACGAGCAGTACTTC	CASSANSASLYEQYF
NA	TRBV27	NA	TRBJ2-7	TGTGCCAGCAGTCTCGGTATGCGCTACGAGCAGTACTTC	CASSLGMRYEQYF
NA	TRBV4-1	NA	TRBJ2-7	TGCGCCAGCAGCCAAGTGTCCTCCCGCTACGAGCAGTACTTC	CASSQVSSRYEQYF
NA	TRBV27	NA	TRBJ1-3	TGTGCCAGCAGTTTATGGGCAGGGGAAGGAAACACCATATATTTT	CASSLWAGEGNTIYF
NA	TRBV2	TRBD1	TRBJ2-1	TGTGCCCCTCGGGACAGGGGTGGTGAGCAGTTCTTC	CAPRDRGGEQFF
NA	TRBV27	TRBD2	TRBJ2-7	TGTGCCAGCAAAACGAGCGGGAGCTTTCCCGAGCAGTACTTC	CASKTSGSFPEQYF
NA	TRBV7-6	TRBD1	TRBJ2-7	TGTGCCAGCAGCTTGGGGGGATTTAGGACAGGGTATAAATACGAGCAGTACTTC	CASSLGGFRTGYKYEQYF
once	TRBV27	NA	TRBJ2-7	TGTGCCAGCAGTCCCGACGGCCTCTCCTACGAGCAGTACTTC	CASSPDGLSYEQYF
NA	TRBV11-2	NA	TRBJ2-1	TGTGCCAGCAGCTCCCGTACCTCCTCAGTGGAAAATGAGCAGTTCTTC	CASSSRTSSVENEQFF
NA	TRBV9	TRBD2	TRBJ2-1	TGTGCCAGCAGTAGCGGGAGTTCGTTCAATGAGCAGTTCTTC	CASSSGSSFNEQFF